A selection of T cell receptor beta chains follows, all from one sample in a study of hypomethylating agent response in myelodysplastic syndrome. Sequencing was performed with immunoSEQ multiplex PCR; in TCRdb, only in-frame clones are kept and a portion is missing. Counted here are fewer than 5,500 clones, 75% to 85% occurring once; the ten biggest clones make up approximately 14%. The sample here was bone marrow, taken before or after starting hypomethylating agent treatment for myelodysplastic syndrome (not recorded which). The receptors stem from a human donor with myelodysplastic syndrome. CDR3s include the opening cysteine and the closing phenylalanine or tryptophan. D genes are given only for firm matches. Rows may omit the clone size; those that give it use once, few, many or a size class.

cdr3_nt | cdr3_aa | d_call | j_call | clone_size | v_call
TGTGCCAGCACCCCAGGGGAGTATGGCTACACCTTC | CASTPGEYGYTF | . | TRBJ1-2 | few | TRBV7-9
TGTGCCAGCAGTGAATCTGGTGGGAACATTCAGTACTTC | CASSESGGNIQYF | . | TRBJ2-4 | once | TRBV6-1
TGTGCCAGCAGCTTAGCGCAGGGGCGCAATCAGCCCCAGCATTTT | CASSLAQGRNQPQHF | . | TRBJ1-5 | . | TRBV7-9
TGTGCCAGCAGTTTAGGGAGAGGCAAACATGGCTACACCTTC | CASSLGRGKHGYTF | . | TRBJ1-2 | . | TRBV28
TGTGCCAGCAGTTACTGGGGCACCGGGGAGCTGTTTTTT | CASSYWGTGELFF | . | TRBJ2-2 | . | TRBV6-5
TGTGCCTGGAGTGCCAGGATACTAGCCAAAAACATTCAGTACTTC | CAWSARILAKNIQYF | . | TRBJ2-4 | . | TRBV30
TGTGCCAGCAGCCTATCCGGGACAGGGGCCGGGGAGCTGTTTTTT | CASSLSGTGAGELFF | TRBD1 | TRBJ2-2 | . | TRBV27
TGTGCCAGCAGCCAGGGCGGGGCTAGCACAGATACGCAGTATTTT | CASSQGGASTDTQYF | . | TRBJ2-3 | . | TRBV14
TGTGCCAGCAGCTTATCCGGACAGGAAGCTTTCTTT | CASSLSGQEAFF | . | TRBJ1-1 | . | TRBV11-2
TGTGCCAGCAGCCCCGGACCGAGGAACACCGGGGAGCTGTTTTTT | CASSPGPRNTGELFF | . | TRBJ2-2 | . | TRBV11-2
TGTGCCAGCAGCTTGGTGTGGGCCCACGAGCAGTACTTC | CASSLVWAHEQYF | . | TRBJ2-7 | . | TRBV5-6
TGCGCCAGCAGCTTGGAGGGGTCGGGTAGCAATCAGCCCCAGCATTTT | CASSLEGSGSNQPQHF | . | TRBJ1-5 | once | TRBV5-1